Listed below are T cell receptor beta chains from one sample, sequenced in a study of T-cell reconstitution after alpha-beta-depleted transplantation in children. TCRdb analysed the PCR reads with MiXCR anew, one entry per CDR3 protein. The sample holds approximately 400,000 distinct CDR3 sequences, under 13% seen once. The specimen was PBMCs from the stem cell graft donor, collected from the stem cell graft. The receptors were gathered from a human donor who donated a stem cell graft to a child with acute myeloid leukemia. The CDR3 runs from the conserved cysteine through the conserved F or W. A D gene is named only where the DNA matches it firmly. The size of a clone is reported for some rows only, either as once, few or many, or as a class for expanded clones.

D,size,V,J,DNA,CDR3
-,-,TRBV4-2,TRBJ2-3,TGTGCCAGCAGCCAAGTAGCGGCGGGAAATACGCAGTATTTT,CASSQVAAGNTQYF
-,-,TRBV11-2,TRBJ2-3,TGTGCCAGCAGCCGGGGGTCTAGCACAGATACGCAGTATTTT,CASSRGSSTDTQYF
TRBD2,-,TRBV27,TRBJ2-1,TGTGCCAGCAGTCATCCCTCCGGGACTAGCGCGAGGAATGAGCAGTTCTTC,CASSHPSGTSARNEQFF
TRBD1,-,TRBV12-3/TRBV12-4,TRBJ2-1,TGTGCCAGCAGTCCCGGGACAGGGGTTTTTGAGCAGTTCTTC,CASSPGTGVFEQFF
TRBD1,-,TRBV12-3/TRBV12-4,TRBJ1-6,TGTGCCAGCAGTCACGGACAGGTTAATTCACCCCTCCACTTT,CASSHGQVNSPLHF
-,-,TRBV20-1,TRBJ2-4,TGCAGTGTTTCGGACGGCACGGTAGCCAGAAACATTCAGTACTTC,CSVSDGTVARNIQYF
-,-,TRBV7-8,TRBJ2-7,TGTGCCAGCAGCCTGCACCGGGGGGAGCAGTACTTC,CASSLHRGEQYF
-,many,TRBV5-1,TRBJ1-1,TGTGCCAGCAGCTTGCCTGGGGACACTGAAGCTTTCTTT,CASSLPGDTEAFF
-,few,TRBV5-1,TRBJ1-1,TGCGCCAGCAGCTTGGGTTGGGGTCGGGACACTGAAGCTTTCTTT,CASSLGWGRDTEAFF
-,-,TRBV7-3,TRBJ2-3,TGTGCCAGCAGCTTTAGCGTCGCTGATACGCAGTATTTT,CASSFSVADTQYF
TRBD2,-,TRBV20-1,TRBJ2-3,TGCAGTGCTGCTCCCGACCGACTAGCGGGGGACCTCACAGATACGCAGTATTTT,CSAAPDRLAGDLTDTQYF
-,few,TRBV7-2,TRBJ2-3,TGTGCCAGCAGCTTAGTCCGTCTAGTTATTGGTCCAGATACGCAGTATTTT,CASSLVRLVIGPDTQYF
TRBD2,-,TRBV27,TRBJ2-4,TGTGCCAGCAGTTCCTGGCTAGCGGGAGGGCCAAACATTCAGTACTTC,CASSSWLAGGPNIQYF
TRBD1,many,TRBV4-3,TRBJ2-1,TGCGCCAGCAGCCAAGTCTCGGACAGGGGAAATGAGCAGTTCTTC,CASSQVSDRGNEQFF
-,-,TRBV12-3/TRBV12-4,TRBJ2-2,TGTGCCAGCAGCCCAGTCTTGGGTGGGACCGGCGGTGGAGGGGAGCTGTTTTTT,CASSPVLGGTGGGGELFF
TRBD1,few,TRBV5-1,TRBJ1-1,TGCGCCAGCAGCCCCGGATACAGGGGACGCACTGAAGCTTTCTTT,CASSPGYRGRTEAFF
TRBD2,many,TRBV24-1,TRBJ2-1,TGTGCCACCAGTGATAGCGGGAGGGCCTCTGAGCAGTTCTTC,CATSDSGRASEQFF
TRBD1,-,TRBV2,TRBJ2-1,TGTGCCAGCGGCTCCGGGACAGGGCTGCGAGGCCTATGGGATGAGCAGTTCTTC,CASGSGTGLRGLWDEQFF
-,-,TRBV7-2,TRBJ2-4,TGTGCCAGCAGCTTAGGGAGTGGGGGCATGGGAAACATTCAGTACTTC,CASSLGSGGMGNIQYF
TRBD1,-,TRBV10-3,TRBJ1-2,TGTGCCATCAGTGAGCCAGATCAGGGGGCCATAAACTTTGGCTACACCTTC,CAISEPDQGAINFGYTF
-,-,TRBV9,TRBJ1-5,TGTGCCAGCAGCGTAGAAGCAGGGGAAGGCAATCAGCCCCAGCATTTT,CASSVEAGEGNQPQHF
TRBD2,-,TRBV7-2,TRBJ2-1,TGTGCCAGCAGCTCGACTAGCGGCCTAGCTAGGAATGAGCAGTTCTTC,CASSSTSGLARNEQFF
-,many,TRBV7-2,TRBJ2-3,TGTGCCAGCAGCTCCCGGGCCCCGGATACGCAGTATTTT,CASSSRAPDTQYF
-,-,TRBV7-3,TRBJ2-1,TGTGCCAGCAGCTGGGGATCTAACAATGAGCAGTTCTTC,CASSWGSNNEQFF